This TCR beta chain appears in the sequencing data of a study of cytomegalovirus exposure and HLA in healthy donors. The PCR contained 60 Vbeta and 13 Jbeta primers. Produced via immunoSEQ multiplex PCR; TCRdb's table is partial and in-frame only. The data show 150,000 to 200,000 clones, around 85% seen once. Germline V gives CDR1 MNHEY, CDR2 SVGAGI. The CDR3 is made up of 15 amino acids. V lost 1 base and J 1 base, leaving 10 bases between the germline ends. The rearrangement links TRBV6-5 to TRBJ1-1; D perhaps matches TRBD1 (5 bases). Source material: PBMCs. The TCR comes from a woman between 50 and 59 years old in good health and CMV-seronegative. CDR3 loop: CASSYLGRRNTEAFF. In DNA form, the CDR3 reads TGTGCCAGCAGTTACTTGGGGCGTCGGAACACTGAAGCTTTCTTT.